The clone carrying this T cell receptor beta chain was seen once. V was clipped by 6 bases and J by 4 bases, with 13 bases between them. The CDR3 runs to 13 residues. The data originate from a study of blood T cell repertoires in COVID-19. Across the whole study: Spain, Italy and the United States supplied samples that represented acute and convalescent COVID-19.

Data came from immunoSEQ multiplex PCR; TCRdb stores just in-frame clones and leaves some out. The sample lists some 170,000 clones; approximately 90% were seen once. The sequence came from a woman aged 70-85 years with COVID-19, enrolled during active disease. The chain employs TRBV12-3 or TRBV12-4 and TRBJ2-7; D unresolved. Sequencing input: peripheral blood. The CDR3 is CASSFLADYEQYF. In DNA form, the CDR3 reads TGTGCCAGCAGCTTTCTGGCTGATTACGAGCAGTACTTC.